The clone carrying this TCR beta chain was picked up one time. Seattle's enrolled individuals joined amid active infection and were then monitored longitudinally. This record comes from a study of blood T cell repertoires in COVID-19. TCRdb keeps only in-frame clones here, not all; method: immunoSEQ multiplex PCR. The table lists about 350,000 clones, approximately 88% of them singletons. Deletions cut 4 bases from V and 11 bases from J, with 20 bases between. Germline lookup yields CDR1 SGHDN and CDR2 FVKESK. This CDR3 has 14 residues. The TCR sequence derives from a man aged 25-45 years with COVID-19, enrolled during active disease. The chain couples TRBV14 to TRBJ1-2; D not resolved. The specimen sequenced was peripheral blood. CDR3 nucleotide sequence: TGTGCCAGCAGCCTTGGAGGAGGTACAGCATTTTACACCTTC. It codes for CASSLGGGTAFYTF.